This TCR beta chain was identified during a study of blood T cell repertoires in COVID-19. Trimming took 5 bases from V and 4 from J; bases not matched to a gene: 13. The CDR3 consists of 17 residues. From germline, CDR1 is MNHEY and CDR2 SMNVEV (reference sequence). The method was immunoSEQ multiplex PCR; TCRdb's version includes in-frame clones alone and lacks a portion of them. The sample lists 280,000 or so clones, 80% to 90% occurring once. The age range of participants was about 18 to 100 years, with residence in about two dozen US areas. Cohort 3 recovery required two negative PCRs, clearance, or symptom resolution.

This TCR derives from a man aged 25-45 years who had recovered from COVID-19. The rearrangement links TRBV27 to TRBJ2-1; 8 nucleotides agree with TRBD1. Sample: PBMCs or T cells enriched from blood (not recorded which). CDR3 in DNA: TGTGCCAGCAGTCCCCACGGCGCCAGGGGGCCTTACAATGAGCAGTTCTTC. Translating gives CASSPHGARGPYNEQFF.